Below, 30 T cell receptor beta chains from the same sample are listed, as sequenced in a study of identical twins. TCRdb reprocessed the 5' RACE reads via MiXCR and lists one record per CDR3 protein. The table records about 450,000 distinct CDR3 sequences, 15% to 20% of them present only once. Sequencing used naive T cells sorted from blood. These receptors all come from a man aged 50-60 years in good health.

This chain joins TRBV6-2 or TRBV6-3 and TRBJ2-7, with 8 bases aligning to TRBD2. J gave up 3 bases and V 2 bases, and 3 bases lay outside the gene matches. This CDR3 is 14 amino acids long. Germline CDR1 reads MNHEY; CDR2 reads SVGEGT. The CDR3 reads CASSYSGGRYEQYF. DNA for the CDR3: TGTGCCAGCAGTTACAGCGGGGGTCGCTACGAGCAGTACTTC.

At least ten counts were recorded for this clonotype. The chain recombines TRBV10-3 with TRBJ2-3; 13 nucleotides match TRBD2. J was trimmed by 7 bases and V by 5 bases; bases with no gene match: 9. The V gene's germline CDR1 is ENHRY and CDR2 SYGVKD. This CDR3 region has 16 residues. For the CDR3, the DNA is TGTGCCATCAGTTCGGGACTAGCGGGGACCCCCTATACGCAGTATTTT. Encoded protein: CAISSGLAGTPYTQYF.

This clonotype has a count of ten or more. This chain connects TRBV27 to TRBJ2-1; 13 nucleotides match TRBD2. J gave up 5 bases and V 2 bases, and 3 bases lay outside the gene matches. Germline loops: CDR1 MNHEY, CDR2 SMNVEV (reference sequence). CDR3 length equals 16 residues. The CDR3 DNA follows: TGTGCCAGCAGTTTAGGGACTAGCGGGACAGACAATGAGCAGTTCTTC. Protein: CASSLGTSGTDNEQFF.

V usage is TRBV3-1 and J usage is TRBJ2-7; TRBD1 matches at 9 bases. Germline V lookup: CDR1 LGHDT, CDR2 YNNKEL (reference sequence). The CDR3 runs to 14 residues. With 3 bases clipped from V and 2 bases from J, the junction kept 2 bases outside the gene matches. The CDR3 DNA is TGTGCCAGCAGCCACTGGGACAGGGCCTACGAGCAGTACTTC. Amino acid sequence: CASSHWDRAYEQYF.

The genes are TRBV4-3 and TRBJ2-4; no definite D call. Per the germline V gene, CDR1 is LGHNA and CDR2 is YSLEER. Between the trimmed V and J ends, which lost 0 bases and 4 bases, there was a span of 13 bases. The length of the CDR3 is 16 residues. The CDR3: CASSQEWTSVKNIQYF. In nucleotides, the CDR3 is TGCGCCAGCAGCCAAGAGTGGACGAGCGTGAAAAACATTCAGTACTTC.

This clonotype appeared a few times. V usage is TRBV20-1 and J usage is TRBJ2-7, with TRBD2 as a possible D gene (6 bases). V dropped 3 bases and J dropped 5 bases, with 17 bases sitting between them. Germline V CDR1 and CDR2: DFQATT, SNEGSKA (reference sequence). This CDR3 region has 14 residues. CDR3 loop: CSARPGGKVHEQYF. Here the CDR3 DNA reads TGCAGTGCTAGGCCTGGGGGGAAGGTGCACGAGCAGTACTTC.

This clonotype was picked up a small number of times. The chain uses TRBV5-1 and TRBJ1-3; D ambiguous. CDR1 is SGHRS and CDR2 is YFSETQ in the germline V gene. This CDR3 has 15 amino acids. V shed 4 bases and J shed 0 bases, with 11 bases lying between them. This CDR3 is CASSLEGGSGNTIYF. CDR3 bases: TGCGCCAGCAGCCTTGAAGGAGGCTCTGGAAACACCATATATTTT.

This clonotype was seen only a few times. The chain employs TRBV20-1 and TRBJ2-5, with 8 bases matching TRBD2. CDR1 and CDR2 (germline): DFQATT, SNEGSKA (reference sequence). The CDR3 is 11 residues long. CDR3 amino acids: CSTGLEETQYF. CDR3 nucleotide sequence: TGCTCAACGGGACTAGAAGAGACCCAGTACTTC.

This clonotype was found a few times. This rearrangement joins TRBV7-2 to TRBJ1-5, with D hard to call. The CDR3 is 13 amino acids. The V end lost 3 bases, the J end lost 4 bases, and 7 bases lay between the germline ends. Germline values: CDR1 SGHTA, CDR2 FQGNSA. CDR3 nucleotide sequence: TGTGCCAGCAGCTTTGACTTAAATCAGCCCCAGCATTTT. Its translation is CASSFDLNQPQHF. Together with reference TRBV7-2 and TRBJ1-5, the CDR3 gives the full variable domain: GAGVSQSPSNKVTEKGKDVELRCDPISGHTALYWYRQSLGQGLEFLIYFQGNSAPDKSGLPSDRFSAERTGGSVSTLTIQRTQQEDSAVYLCASSFDLNQPQHFGDGTRLSIL.

This clonotype has ten or more counts. The chain carries TRBV5-5 and TRBJ2-7; possible D gene TRBD1, 6 bases. CDR1 and CDR2 from the germline V gene are SGHKS and YYEKEE (reference sequence). Trimming cost V 2 bases and J 4 bases, with 16 bases left between them. This CDR3 has 15 residues. CDR3 protein: CASSFRDTLYYEQYF. The CDR3 DNA follows: TGTGCCAGCAGCTTCCGGGACACTCTTTATTACGAGCAGTACTTC.

V gene TRBV12-5 combines with J gene TRBJ2-3; D may be TRBD1 (5 bases). V was shortened by 7 bases and J by 3 bases, with 8 bases between the two germline ends. The CDR3 has 12 residues. CDR1 and CDR2 from the germline V gene are LGHNT and FRNRAP. The CDR3 DNA sequence: TGTGCTAGTGCCAGGGTGACAGATACGCAGTATTTT. It yields the protein CASARVTDTQYF.

CDR3 sequence reads: CASRDNGPYEQYF. CDR3 DNA sequence: TGTGCCAGCAGGGACAATGGCCCCTACGAGCAGTACTTC. The V gene is TRBV6-6, the J gene TRBJ2-7; TRBD1 is a possible D gene (5 bases). Germline V gene sequence: CDR1 MNHNY, CDR2 SVGAGI (reference sequence). Trimming removed 6 bases at V and 2 bases at J, with 11 bases between. The CDR3 extends over 13 amino acids.

This clonotype was counted ten times or more. The chain links TRBV7-9 to TRBJ2-1; no definite D call. V was clipped by 5 bases and J by 2 bases, with 13 bases between them. In germline, CDR1 is SEHNR, CDR2 FQNEAQ (reference sequence). This CDR3 is 15 amino acids long. The CDR3 DNA is TGTGCCAGCAGCCCCACTTACGGAACCTACAATGAGCAGTTCTTC. This translates into CASSPTYGTYNEQFF.

This clonotype was found a few times. V usage is TRBV7-2 and J usage is TRBJ1-1, with a tentative D call TRBD1 (5 bases). The germline V and J ends were trimmed by 0 bases and 3 bases, with 8 bases remaining between them. Germline V gene lookup returns CDR1 SGHTA and CDR2 FQGNSA. The CDR3 is 14 residues long. The CDR3 sequence is CASSLADSHTEAFF. The CDR3 nucleotides are TGTGCCAGCAGCTTAGCTGACAGTCACACTGAAGCTTTCTTT.

The chain is built from TRBV29-1 and TRBJ2-1; tentatively, D is TRBD1 (6 bases). The germline CDR1 and CDR2 sequences are SQVTM and ANQGSEA. Trimming removed 6 bases at V and 9 bases at J, with 24 bases between. This CDR3 region has 15 residues. The CDR3 bases are TGCAGCGTGAGGCCCTTGGGGGCCGGAGGCAGTGAGCAGTTCTTC. Protein: CSVRPLGAGGSEQFF.

This clonotype has more than one count but fewer than ten. The chain has TRBV6-2 or TRBV6-3 and TRBJ1-1; D is ambiguous. Germline-derived CDR1 and CDR2 are MNHEY and SVGEGT. Trimming took off 2 bases at V and 6 bases at J, with 19 bases between the two ends. The CDR3 is 16 residues long. CDR3 nucleotide sequence: TGTGCCAGCAGTTACGGGAGGTTCGGCGGCTTGGCTGAAGCTTTCTTT. Its translation is CASSYGRFGGLAEAFF.

The sample holds many counts of this clonotype. The chain employs TRBV28 and TRBJ1-6, with TRBD1 as a possible D gene (5 bases). Between the trimmed V and J ends, which lost 7 bases and 8 bases, there was a span of 18 bases. CDR1 and CDR2 from the germline V gene are MDHEN and SYDVKM. This CDR3 region has 15 residues. In nucleotides, the CDR3 is TGTGCCAGCAACTACAACCAGGGATGGGATTCACCCCTCCACTTT. Residues: CASNYNQGWDSPLHF. The full variable domain, rest sourced from reference TRBV28 and TRBJ1-6, is DVKVTQSSRYLVKRTGEKVFLECVQDMDHENMFWYRQDPGLGLRLIYFSYDVKMKEKGDIPEGYSVSREKKERFSLILESASTNQTSMYLCASNYNQGWDSPLHFGNGTRLTVT.

The chain combines TRBV7-9 with TRBJ2-7; TRBD1 aligns across 8 bases. Trimming at V came to 1 base and at J to 3 bases, leaving 5 bases not matched to a gene. Looked up from germline, CDR1 is SEHNR and CDR2 is FQNEAQ (reference sequence). The CDR3 runs 15 residues. The CDR3 coding sequence is TGTGCCAGCAGCTTAGTTCGGGACAGGAACTACGAGCAGTACTTC. Protein product: CASSLVRDRNYEQYF.

DNA for the CDR3: TGTGCCAGCAGTTCCTGGGGAAGGGGCAATGAGCAGTTCTTC. It encodes CASSSWGRGNEQFF. The chain is built from TRBV27 and TRBJ2-1, with a weak D call TRBD1 (5 bases). This CDR3 contains 14 residues. V lost 4 bases and J lost 6, with 13 bases in between. CDR1 and CDR2 from the germline V gene are MNHEY and SMNVEV (reference sequence).

This chain connects TRBV29-1 to TRBJ2-6; 7 nucleotides agree with TRBD1. The CDR3 sequence is 16 residues long. CDR1 SQVTM and CDR2 ANQGSEA come from the germline V gene. V trimming: 6 bases; J trimming: 0 bases; junction bases outside the gene matches: 8. CDR3 DNA: TGCAGCGTCGCCCGACAGGGTTTCTCTGGGGCCAACGTCCTGACTTTC. As protein: CSVARQGFSGANVLTF. The whole variable domain, filled in from reference TRBV29-1 and TRBJ2-6, reads SAVISQKPSRDICQRGTSLTIQCQVDSQVTMMFWYRQQPGQSLTLIATANQGSEATYESGFVIDKFPISRPNLTFSTLTVSNMSPEDSSIYLCSVARQGFSGANVLTFGAGSRLTVL.

This clonotype was recorded a few times. The V gene is TRBV12-3 or TRBV12-4, the J gene TRBJ2-6, with D unclear. The CDR3 is 17 amino acids. Trimming took off 5 bases at V and 0 bases at J, with 14 bases between the two ends. The CDR3 here is CASSPDTFFSGANVLTF. The CDR3 nucleotides are TGTGCCAGCAGTCCAGACACCTTCTTCTCTGGGGCCAACGTCCTGACTTTC.

This clonotype has at least ten counts. The chain carries TRBV10-3 and TRBJ2-7; a possible D gene is TRBD2 (7 bases). Germline values: CDR1 ENHRY, CDR2 SYGVKD. There are 15 residues in the CDR3. The V end lost 3 bases, the J end lost 2 bases, and 14 bases lay between the germline ends. CDR3 DNA: TGTGCCATCAGTGACACCGGCGGGGGCCCCTACGAGCAGTACTTC. Translating it yields CAISDTGGGPYEQYF.

This clonotype was recorded at least ten times. This rearrangement joins TRBV12-3 or TRBV12-4 to TRBJ1-4; D remains ambiguous. The CDR3 runs to 15 residues. V was clipped by 3 bases and J by 4 bases, with 12 bases between them. CDR3 sequence reads: CASSLGPPVNEKLFF. Written as DNA, the CDR3 is TGTGCCAGCAGTTTGGGTCCCCCTGTTAATGAAAAACTGTTTTTT.

V and J are TRBV7-2 and TRBJ2-3; D is uncertain. The CDR3 is 14 residues long. Germline loops: CDR1 SGHTA, CDR2 FQGNSA. The V end lost 4 bases, the J end lost 2 bases, and 10 bases lay between the germline ends. CDR3 nucleotides: TGTGCCAGCAGCTACGATAGATACACAGATACGCAGTATTTT. This translates into CASSYDRYTDTQYF.

In this sample, this clonotype turned up a few times. This chain links TRBV20-1 with TRBJ2-3; 7 bases are shared with TRBD2. The CDR3 spans 13 residues. CDR1 DFQATT and CDR2 SNEGSKA come from the germline V gene (reference sequence). Unmatched junction bases numbered 7, after V lost 1 base and J lost 9 bases. This chain's CDR3 is CSARGGGPSTQYF. DNA for the CDR3: TGCAGTGCTAGAGGGGGGGGACCTTCAACGCAGTATTTT.

This clonotype was detected ten times or more. The rearrangement links TRBV20-1 to TRBJ1-5; 7 positions agree with TRBD1. CDR3 size: 14 residues. V gave up 0 bases and J gave up 1 base; unmatched junction bases: 0. CDR1 is DFQATT and CDR2 is SNEGSKA in the germline V gene (reference sequence). The CDR3 here is CSAREQGSNQPQHF. The CDR3 DNA sequence: TGCAGTGCTAGAGAACAGGGGAGCAATCAGCCCCAGCATTTT.

The table lists this clonotype with a few counts. The gene calls are TRBV7-2 and TRBJ2-7; TRBD2 matches at 9 bases. Germline-derived CDR1 and CDR2 are SGHTA and FQGNSA. With 1 base clipped from V and 7 bases from J, the junction kept 8 bases outside the gene matches. The CDR3 contains 15 residues. The CDR3 region is CASSLVGTSSTEQYF. CDR3 coding DNA: TGTGCCAGCAGCTTAGTGGGGACTAGCTCAACTGAGCAGTACTTC.

J is TRBJ1-6 and V is TRBV5-1, with D unclear. Germline V gene sequence: CDR1 SGHRS, CDR2 YFSETQ. V was cut by 0 bases and J by 7 bases, with 11 bases left in between. The CDR3 covers 15 residues. The CDR3 loop is CASSLEQKGNSPLHF. The CDR3 DNA is TGCGCCAGCAGCTTGGAACAAAAAGGGAATTCACCCCTCCACTTT. The entire variable domain, with the rest obtained from reference TRBV5-1 and TRBJ1-6, is as follows: KAGVTQTPRYLIKTRGQQVTLSCSPISGHRSVSWYQQTPGQGLQFLFEYFSETQRNKGNFPGRFSGRQFSNSRSEMNVSTLELGDSALYLCASSLEQKGNSPLHFGNGTRLTVT.

The chain employs TRBV6-5 and TRBJ2-1; 13 bases are shared with TRBD2. V lost 0 bases, J lost 4 bases, and 0 bases stayed unmatched. Germline-derived CDR1 and CDR2 are MNHEY and SVGAGI. There are 16 residues in the CDR3. The CDR3 nucleotides read TGTGCCAGCAGTTACTCGACTAGCGGGGGGTACAATGAGCAGTTCTTC. It codes for CASSYSTSGGYNEQFF.

This clonotype was counted only a few times. V gene TRBV7-3 combines with J gene TRBJ2-1; 8 bases align to TRBD2. V gave up 5 bases and J gave up 10 bases; unmatched junction bases: 16. CDR1 and CDR2 from the germline V gene are SGHTA and FQGTGA. This CDR3 comprises 16 residues. The CDR3 loop is CASSLVSGSANNEQFF. In DNA form, the CDR3 reads TGTGCCAGCAGCCTCGTGAGCGGGAGCGCCAATAACGAGCAGTTCTTC. The full variable domain, with the rest looked up from reference TRBV7-3 and TRBJ2-1, is GAGVSQTPSNKVTEKGKYVELRCDPISGHTALYWYRQSLGQGPEFLIYFQGTGAADDSGLPNDRFFAVRPEGSVSTLKIQRTERGDSAVYLCASSLVSGSANNEQFFGPGTRLTVL.